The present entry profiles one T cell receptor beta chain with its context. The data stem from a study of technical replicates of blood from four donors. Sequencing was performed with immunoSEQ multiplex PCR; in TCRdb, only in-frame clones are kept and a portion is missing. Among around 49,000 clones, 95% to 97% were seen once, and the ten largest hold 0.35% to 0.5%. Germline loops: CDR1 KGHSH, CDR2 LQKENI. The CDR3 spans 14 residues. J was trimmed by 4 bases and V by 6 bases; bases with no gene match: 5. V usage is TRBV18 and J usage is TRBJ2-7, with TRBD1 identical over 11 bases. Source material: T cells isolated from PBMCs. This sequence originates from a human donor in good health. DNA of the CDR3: TGTGCCAGCTCGCCGGGACAGGGGGTGTACGAGCAGTACTTC. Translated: CASSPGQGVYEQYF.